The TCR beta chain under discussion was sequenced for a study of glioma-infiltrating T cells after dendritic cell vaccination. On the study more broadly: Glioblastoma patients came from Phase I and II dendritic cell vaccination trials. Autologous tumor lysate-pulsed dendritic cell vaccination was given between the early 2000s and the early 2010s.

Primers: 60 V beta forward and 13 J beta reverse. The protocol was immunoSEQ multiplex PCR, while the TCRdb copy is restricted to in-frame clones and leaves out a portion. The data hold around 90,000 clones, with around three quarters observed a single time. This clone showed up just a few times. The antigen is not known. Study conclusions and caveats: No direct clonality-survival link was found; a diverse polyclonal response may matter.

Germline CDR1 SGHRS, CDR2 YFSETQ. This CDR3 region has 17 residues. V was pared by 0 bases and J by 6 bases, with 16 bases between. V is TRBV5-1 and J is TRBJ2-6; D is unclear. The origin of this receptor is a human donor with glioblastoma. The source material was blood, sampled before dendritic cell vaccination. CDR3 DNA sequence: TGCGCCAGCAGCTTGGTCTTTGGCGGTGCCTCGGCCAACGTCCTGACTTTC. Translating gives CASSLVFGGASANVLTF.